The 32 T cell receptor beta chains given below trace back to one sample, sequenced in a study of T cell responses to AZD1222 COVID-19 vaccine. The protocol was immunoSEQ multiplex PCR, while the TCRdb copy is restricted to in-frame clones and leaves out a portion. Of more than 90,000 clones listed, about 88% are singletons. This specimen consisted of peripheral blood, obtained 28 days after the second AZD1222 dose. Source of these receptors: an adult who received the AZD1222 COVID-19 vaccine.

The rearrangement joins TRBV27 to TRBJ2-7; D is uncertain. There are 15 residues in the CDR3. In germline, CDR1 is MNHEY, CDR2 SMNVEV (reference sequence). V lost 3 bases to trimming and J lost 1 base, with 13 bases between them. DNA of the CDR3: TGTGCCAGCAGTTTCAGGTTAATTGGGTCCTACGAGCAGTACTTC. This codes for CASSFRLIGSYEQYF.

This clone occurred a few times. The chain has TRBV7-9 and TRBJ1-1, with D possibly matching TRBD1 (6 bases). From germline, CDR1 is SEHNR and CDR2 FQNEAQ (reference sequence). Trimming left V 5 bases short and J 0 bases short, with 16 bases between. CDR3 length: 16 residues. The CDR3 nucleotides are TGTGCCAGCAGCAATTCGACAGGCGTAATGAACACTGAAGCTTTCTTT. Its protein product is CASSNSTGVMNTEAFF.

This sequence joins TRBV24-1 and TRBJ2-5; a weak D match, TRBD1 (6 bases). CDR1 and CDR2 from the germline V gene are KGHDR and SFDVKD. Trimming took 3 bases from V and 3 from J, leaving 13 bases between them. This CDR3 has 15 amino acids. CDR3 residues: CATSDGGPQEETQYF. CDR3 DNA sequence: TGTGCCACCAGTGATGGGGGCCCGCAGGAAGAGACCCAGTACTTC.

This chain links TRBV27 with TRBJ2-7, with a tentative D call TRBD2 (6 bases). Germline assignment: CDR1 MNHEY and CDR2 SMNVEV (reference sequence). The V end was cut by 5 bases, the J end by 1 base, with 12 bases between. The CDR3 extends over 14 amino acids. The DNA of the CDR3 is TGTGCCAGCAGTGATAGCGGAGGTTCCTACGAGCAGTACTTC. Translation gives CASSDSGGSYEQYF.

This CDR3 reads CASSLGGGQYNEQFF. CDR3 DNA sequence: TGCGCCAGCAGCTTGGGTGGGGGCCAATACAATGAGCAGTTCTTC. The chain recombines TRBV5-1 with TRBJ2-1, with D tentatively TRBD1 (6 bases). The length of the CDR3 is 15 residues. Trimming took 0 bases from V and 4 from J, leaving 11 bases between them. The V gene's germline CDR1 is SGHRS and CDR2 YFSETQ.

CDR3 bases: TGCGCCAGCAGCTCCCTAGGGGGGCAGGGAAAACTGTTTTTT. Protein: CASSSLGGQGKLFF. The V gene is TRBV5-1, the J gene TRBJ1-4; a possible D gene is TRBD1 (6 bases). Germline CDR1 is SGHRS and CDR2 is YFSETQ. The CDR3 loop spans 14 amino acids. The ends were cut back, 3 bases at V and 10 bases at J, with 16 bases in the middle.

This clone was recorded once. This chain joins TRBV6-1 and TRBJ2-1, with 7 bases identical to TRBD2. In germline, CDR1 is MNHNS, CDR2 SASEGT. After removal of 0 bases from V and 4 bases from J, the junction contained 12 bases not matched to a gene. The CDR3 has 18 residues. CDR3 in DNA: TGTGCCAGCAGTGAAGCGCGCGGCGGGAGTATAACTTACAATGAGCAGTTCTTC. It codes for CASSEARGGSITYNEQFF.

J is TRBJ1-1 and V is TRBV7-2, with D maybe TRBD1 (5 bases). Germline-derived CDR1 and CDR2 are SGHTA and FQGNSA. The CDR3 sequence is 15 residues long. Trimming shortened V by 4 bases and J by 3 bases, and 15 bases separated the two germline ends. The CDR3 protein is CASSWSGGKDTEAFF. For the CDR3, the DNA is TGTGCCAGCAGCTGGAGCGGGGGAAAAGACACTGAAGCTTTCTTT.

This clone was detected only once. This sequence joins TRBV7-3 and TRBJ2-1; 13 bases are shared with TRBD2. V shed 5 bases, J shed 15 bases, and the junction held 7 bases outside the gene matches. The germline CDR1 and CDR2 sequences are SGHTA and FQGTGA. The CDR3 spans 13 residues. CDR3 coding DNA: TGTGCCAGCAGCGTTACTAGCGGGAGGGCACTGTTCTTC. This gives the protein CASSVTSGRALFF.

The chain links TRBV5-6 to TRBJ1-4; D is undetermined. Germline V gives CDR1 SGHDT, CDR2 YYEEEE. V was trimmed by 3 bases and J by 8 bases, leaving 20 bases between them. The CDR3 loop spans 16 amino acids. This CDR3 is CASSYTPRQVGEKLFF. In nucleotides, the CDR3 is TGTGCCAGCAGCTACACGCCCCGACAAGTCGGCGAAAAACTGTTTTTT.

The gene calls are TRBV27 and TRBJ1-2; D is unclear. Trimming took 5 bases from V and 5 from J, leaving 15 bases between them. The germline V gene encodes CDR1 MNHEY and CDR2 SMNVEV (reference sequence). CDR3 length: 14 residues. CDR3 sequence (DNA): TGTGCCAGCAGTCCCCAGTCACAAGGGTATGGCTACACCTTC. Translation gives CASSPQSQGYGYTF.

The chain joins TRBV9 to TRBJ1-1; D unresolved. V was clipped by 3 bases and J by 3 bases, with 9 bases between them. The germline CDR1 and CDR2 sequences are SGDLS and YYNGEE. This CDR3 has 13 residues. The CDR3 DNA reads TGTGCCAGCAGCGCTGCCCCGGACACTGAAGCTTTCTTT. Residues: CASSAAPDTEAFF.

This rearrangement joins TRBV18 to TRBJ1-1, with 7 bases fitting TRBD1. Trimming removed 8 bases from V and 5 bases from J; junction bases left unmatched: 8. The CDR3 is made up of 13 amino acids. Germline V gives CDR1 KGHSH, CDR2 LQKENI. The CDR3 coding sequence is TGTGCCAGCGCCTACAGGGGAGAGACTGAAGCTTTCTTT. Its protein product is CASAYRGETEAFF.

This clone has only one observation. The chain uses TRBV7-3 and TRBJ2-7, with D possibly matching TRBD2 (6 bases). V gave up 2 bases and J gave up 4 bases, with 12 bases separating them. This CDR3 spans 14 amino acids. Germline lookup yields CDR1 SGHTA and CDR2 FQGTGA. The CDR3, as DNA: TGTGCCAGCAGCTTACGTTGGGACTCATACGAGCAGTACTTC. Encoded protein: CASSLRWDSYEQYF.

The CDR3 loop reads CASSERRDTEAFF. For the CDR3, the DNA is TGTGCCAGCAGTGAACGAAGAGACACTGAAGCTTTCTTT. The rearrangement uses TRBV2 and TRBJ1-1; no reliable D call. Germline V gene lookup returns CDR1 SNHLY and CDR2 FYNNEI. CDR3 size: 13 residues. Trimming left V 2 bases short and J 3 bases short, with 7 bases between. The variable domain in full, completed from reference TRBV2 and TRBJ1-1, reads EPEVTQTPSHQVTQMGQEVILRCVPISNHLYFYWYRQILGQKVEFLVSFYNNEISEKSEIFDDQFSVERPDGSNFTLKIRSTKLEDSAMYFCASSERRDTEAFFGQGTRLTVV.

The gene calls are TRBV2 and TRBJ1-1; 12 nucleotides agree with TRBD1. The germline gives CDR1 SNHLY, CDR2 FYNNEI. Trimming took 9 bases from V and 1 from J; bases not matched to a gene: 3. The CDR3 consists of 14 residues. The CDR3, as DNA: TGTGCCAGTCCGGGACAGGGGGCGAACACTGAAGCTTTCTTT. Translating gives CASPGQGANTEAFF.

This clone was detected a few times. The V gene is TRBV12-3 or TRBV12-4, the J gene TRBJ2-3; D uncertain. The CDR3 is 11 residues long. Trimming took 5 bases from V and 5 from J, leaving 5 bases between them. CDR3: CASSALDTQYF. CDR3 DNA sequence: TGTGCCAGCAGTGCTTTAGATACGCAGTATTTT.

The J gene is TRBJ2-7, the V gene TRBV6-5; 9 positions agree with TRBD1. This CDR3 has 15 amino acids. V lost 6 bases and J lost 4; bases outside the gene matches: 10. In germline, CDR1 is MNHEY, CDR2 SVGAGI. The CDR3: CASRKTGTGLYEQYF. The CDR3 DNA follows: TGTGCCAGCAGAAAAACCGGGACAGGGTTGTACGAGCAGTACTTC.

This chain joins TRBV27 and TRBJ2-6; D uncertain. The germline V and J ends were trimmed by 0 bases and 2 bases, with 8 bases remaining between them. CDR3 size: 16 residues. CDR1 and CDR2 from the germline V gene are MNHEY and SMNVEV (reference sequence). CDR3: CASSLSAGAGANVLTF. DNA for the CDR3: TGTGCCAGCAGTTTATCCGCTGGGGCTGGGGCCAACGTCCTGACTTTC.

The chain has TRBV5-1 and TRBJ2-3, with TRBD2 identical over 8 bases. Germline loops: CDR1 SGHRS, CDR2 YFSETQ. The CDR3 covers 17 residues. Trimming at V came to 0 bases and at J to 0 bases, leaving 6 bases not matched to a gene. CDR3 bases: TGCGCCAGCAGCTTGGGAGGCAGCGGGGGTAGCACAGATACGCAGTATTTT. Translation: CASSLGGSGGSTDTQYF.

The chain couples TRBV19 to TRBJ2-5; possible D gene TRBD1, 6 bases. In germline, CDR1 is LNHDA, CDR2 SQIVND (reference sequence). The V end was cut by 6 bases, the J end by 5 bases, with 16 bases between. The CDR3 is 14 residues long. CDR3 amino acids: CASSPGEGTETQYF. The CDR3 DNA reads TGTGCCAGTAGCCCAGGGGAAGGGACGGAGACCCAGTACTTC.

This chain connects TRBV18 to TRBJ2-7; no reliable D call. From germline, CDR1 is KGHSH and CDR2 LQKENI. The ends were cut back, 2 bases at V and 3 bases at J, with 8 bases in the middle. The CDR3 consists of 13 residues. CDR3 DNA sequence: TGTGCCAGCTCACCAAATCCAGTCTACGAGCAGTACTTC. Translated: CASSPNPVYEQYF.

CDR3 in DNA: TGTGCCAGCTCACTACAGCCGCGACAGGACCAAGAGACCCAGTACTTC. It specifies CASSLQPRQDQETQYF. V gene TRBV18 combines with J gene TRBJ2-5; D is perhaps TRBD1 (6 bases). Trimming stripped 4 bases from V and 0 bases from J, with 15 bases between. The length of the CDR3 is 16 residues. Germline V gene lookup returns CDR1 KGHSH and CDR2 LQKENI.

The rearrangement joins TRBV6-2 or TRBV6-3 to TRBJ1-1; no clear D. The CDR3 loop spans 16 amino acids. Trimming cost V 0 bases and J 1 base, with 12 bases left between them. CDR1 MNHEY and CDR2 SVGEGT come from the germline V gene. CDR3 nucleotides: TGTGCCAGCAGTTACTCGAAGGAGGGTTCGAACACTGAAGCTTTCTTT. This codes for CASSYSKEGSNTEAFF.

V usage is TRBV4-2 and J usage is TRBJ2-7; the D is unclear. CDR3 size: 15 residues. Germline loops: CDR1 LGHNA, CDR2 YNFKEQ. V dropped 1 base and J dropped 1 base, with 11 bases sitting between them. The CDR3, as DNA: TGTGCCAGCAGCCAAGCCGCGGAATATTCCTACGAGCAGTACTTC. Translation: CASSQAAEYSYEQYF.

The V gene is TRBV29-1, the J gene TRBJ2-7; TRBD2 aligns across 13 bases. This CDR3 has 14 residues. Germline values: CDR1 SQVTM, CDR2 ANQGSEA. J was trimmed by 6 bases and V by 6 bases; bases with no gene match: 8. DNA for the CDR3: TGCAGCGTGCTCGGACTAGCGGGAGTGGGCGAGCAGTACTTC. It encodes CSVLGLAGVGEQYF.

The V call is TRBV5-1, the J call TRBJ1-2, with D uncertain. Trimming removed 0 bases at V and 5 bases at J, with 17 bases between. CDR3 length equals 16 residues. From germline, CDR1 is SGHRS and CDR2 YFSETQ. DNA for the CDR3: TGCGCCAGCAGCTTGGAGGGTAATCCGCCTTTTTATGGCTACACCTTC. Translating it yields CASSLEGNPPFYGYTF.

This clone was detected only a few times. The rearrangement joins TRBV7-2 to TRBJ1-2; D is perhaps TRBD1 (5 bases). V dropped 5 bases and J dropped 4 bases, with 17 bases sitting between them. Germline CDR1 and CDR2: SGHTA and FQGNSA. CDR3 length: 15 residues. The CDR3 nucleotides read TGTGCCAGCAGCAACCGACAGACTAGGTTCTATGGCTACACCTTC. It codes for CASSNRQTRFYGYTF.

This chain links TRBV2 with TRBJ2-1; D is perhaps TRBD2 (5 bases). V was trimmed by 6 bases and J by 7 bases, leaving 10 bases between them. The CDR3 has 12 amino acids. The germline gives CDR1 SNHLY, CDR2 FYNNEI. The CDR3 loop reads CASRQERNEQFF. The CDR3, as DNA: TGTGCCAGCAGACAAGAGCGGAATGAGCAGTTCTTC.

The chain is built from TRBV4-3 and TRBJ2-2, with 8 nucleotides matching TRBD2. Germline-derived CDR1 and CDR2 are LGHNA and YSLEER. Trimming cost V 6 bases and J 1 base; bases outside gene matches: 4. CDR3 length equals 15 residues. The DNA of the CDR3 is TGCGCCAGCAGACCGGGACTAGTGAACACCGGGGAGCTGTTTTTT. Translated: CASRPGLVNTGELFF.

The J gene is TRBJ1-3, the V gene TRBV6-5, with D possibly being TRBD1 (5 bases). The CDR3 runs to 14 residues. The V end lost 6 bases, the J end lost 4 bases, and 13 bases lay between the germline ends. Germline lookup yields CDR1 MNHEY and CDR2 SVGAGI. The CDR3 region is CASRDRDGGNTIYF. The CDR3 DNA follows: TGTGCCAGCAGAGACCGGGACGGAGGAAACACCATATATTTT.

The gene calls are TRBV5-1 and TRBJ2-3, with D perhaps matching TRBD2 (6 bases). Germline CDR1 is SGHRS and CDR2 is YFSETQ. V lost 0 bases, J lost 2 bases, and 22 bases lay in between. This CDR3 has 19 residues. CDR3 amino acids: CASSLEGPGGAHLTDTQYF. CDR3 DNA sequence: TGCGCCAGCAGCTTGGAAGGGCCCGGCGGGGCCCACCTCACAGATACGCAGTATTTT.